This section outlines one T cell receptor beta chain sequence together with its context. The target antigen is unknown. TCRdb's table, derived via immunoSEQ multiplex PCR, lists solely in-frame clones and lacks some. The top ten hold approximately 0.36% of the sample, which has tens of thousands of clones, roughly 89% seen once. This entry comes from a study of Tregs in tolerant kidney transplant recipients. Study-level information: The nonmyeloablative bone marrow transplants came from related graft donors, with transient mixed chimerism.

Whole-study findings and limits: Changing PCR primers prevented nucleotide comparison between some patients' samples.

Unstimulated regulatory T cells (CD4+CD25+CD127-), CD4+CD25- non-regulatory cells, CD4 and CD8 cells were FACS-sorted from thawed PBMCs. CDR1 is SGHRS, CDR2 YFSETQ, per germline. V lost 2 bases and J lost 6, with 12 bases in between. The CDR3 covers 13 residues. The chain couples TRBV5-1 to TRBJ2-7; D gene ambiguous. The sequence was collected from a human donor who received a combined kidney and bone marrow transplant. The material sequenced was CD4+ T cells from blood, taken before the transplant. This chain's CDR3 is CASSFPQEGEQYF. The CDR3 nucleotides read TGCGCCAGCAGCTTTCCCCAGGAAGGCGAGCAGTACTTC.